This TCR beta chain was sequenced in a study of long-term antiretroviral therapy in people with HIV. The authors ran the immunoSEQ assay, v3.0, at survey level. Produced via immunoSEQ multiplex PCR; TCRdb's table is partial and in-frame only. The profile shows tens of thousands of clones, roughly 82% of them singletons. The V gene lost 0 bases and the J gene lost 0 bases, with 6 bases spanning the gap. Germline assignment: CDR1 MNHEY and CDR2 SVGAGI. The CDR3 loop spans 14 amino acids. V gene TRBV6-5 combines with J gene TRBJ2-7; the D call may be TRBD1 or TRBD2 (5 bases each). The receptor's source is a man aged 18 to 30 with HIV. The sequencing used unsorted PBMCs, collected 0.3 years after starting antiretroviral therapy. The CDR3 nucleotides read TGTGCCAGCAGTTACTCCGGGACCTCCTACGAGCAGTACTTC. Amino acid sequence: CASSYSGTSYEQYF.